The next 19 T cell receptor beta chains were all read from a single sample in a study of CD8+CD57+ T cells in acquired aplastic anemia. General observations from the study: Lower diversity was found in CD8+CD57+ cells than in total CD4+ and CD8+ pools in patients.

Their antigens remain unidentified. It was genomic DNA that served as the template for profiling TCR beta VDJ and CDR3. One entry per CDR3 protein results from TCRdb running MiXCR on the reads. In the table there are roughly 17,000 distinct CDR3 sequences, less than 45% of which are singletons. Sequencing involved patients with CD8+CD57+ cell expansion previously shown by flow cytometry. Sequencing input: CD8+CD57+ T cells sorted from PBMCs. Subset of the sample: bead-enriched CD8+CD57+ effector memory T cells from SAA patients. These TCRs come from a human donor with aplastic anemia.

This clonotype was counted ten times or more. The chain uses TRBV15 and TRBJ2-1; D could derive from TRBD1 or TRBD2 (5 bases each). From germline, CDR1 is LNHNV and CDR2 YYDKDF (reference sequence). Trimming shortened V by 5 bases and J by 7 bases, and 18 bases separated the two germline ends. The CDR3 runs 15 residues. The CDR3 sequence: CATSYSGTPGNEQFF. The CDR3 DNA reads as TGTGCCACCAGCTACTCAGGGACCCCCGGGAATGAGCAGTTCTTC.

The DNA of the CDR3 is TGTGCCAGCAGTTTGCCGTCTAGCGGGAAGAGGGAGACCCAGTACTTC. Protein: CASSLPSSGKRETQYF. The chain combines TRBV5-4 with TRBJ2-5; 9 nucleotides align to TRBD2. Germline loops: CDR1 SGHNT, CDR2 YYREEE (reference sequence). V shed 5 bases and J 5 bases; nucleotides not matched to a gene: 13. This CDR3 comprises 16 residues. Filled out from reference TRBV5-4 and TRBJ2-5, the complete variable domain reads ETGVTQSPTHLIKTRGQQVTLRCSSQSGHNTVSWYQQALGQGPQFIFQYYREEENGRGNFPPRFSGLQFPNYSSELNVNALELDDSALYLCASSLPSSGKRETQYFGPGTRLLVL.

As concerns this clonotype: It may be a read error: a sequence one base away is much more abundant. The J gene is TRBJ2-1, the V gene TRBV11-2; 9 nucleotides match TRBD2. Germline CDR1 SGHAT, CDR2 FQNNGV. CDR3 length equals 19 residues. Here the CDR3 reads CASNLDHVRAGGFYNEQFF. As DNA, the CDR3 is TGTGCCAGCAACTTAGATCATGTTCGAGCGGGGGGTTTTTACAATGAGCAGTTCTTC.

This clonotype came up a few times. This CDR3 reads CASSSQGVPYEQYF. CDR3 DNA sequence: TGCGCCAGCAGTTCTCAGGGGGTACCCTACGAGCAGTACTTC. The genes are TRBV10-1 and TRBJ2-7, with 7 positions matching TRBD1. CDR1 and CDR2 (germline): WNHNN, SYGVQD (reference sequence). CDR3 size: 14 residues. J gave up 2 bases and V 5 bases, and 6 bases lay outside the gene matches.

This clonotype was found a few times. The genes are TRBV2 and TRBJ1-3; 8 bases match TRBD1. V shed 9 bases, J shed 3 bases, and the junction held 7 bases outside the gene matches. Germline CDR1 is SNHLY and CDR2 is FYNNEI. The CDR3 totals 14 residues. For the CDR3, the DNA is TGTGCCAGTGAGACAGGGGTGCGTGGAAACACCATATATTTT. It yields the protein CASETGVRGNTIYF.

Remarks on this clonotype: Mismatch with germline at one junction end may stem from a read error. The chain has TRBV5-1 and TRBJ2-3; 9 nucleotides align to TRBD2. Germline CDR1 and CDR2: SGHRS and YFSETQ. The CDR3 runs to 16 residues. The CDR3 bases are TGCGCCAGCGGCTTGGCCGTAGCGGGGGATGGAGATACGCAGTATTTT. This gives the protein CASGLAVAGDGDTQYF.

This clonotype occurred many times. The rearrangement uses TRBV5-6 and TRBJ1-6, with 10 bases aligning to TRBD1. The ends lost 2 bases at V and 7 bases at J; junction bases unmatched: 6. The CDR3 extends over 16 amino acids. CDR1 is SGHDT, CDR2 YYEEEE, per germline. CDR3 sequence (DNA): TGTGCCAGCAGCTTTCTGGGGACAGGGGACAATTCACCCCTCCACTTT. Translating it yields CASSFLGTGDNSPLHF.

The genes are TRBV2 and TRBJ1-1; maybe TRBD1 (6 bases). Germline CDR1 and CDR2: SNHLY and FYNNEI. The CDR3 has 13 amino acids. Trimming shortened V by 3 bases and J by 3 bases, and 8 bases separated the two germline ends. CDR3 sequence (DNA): TGTGCCAGCAGTGACCAGGGGCACACTGAAGCTTTCTTT. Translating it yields CASSDQGHTEAFF.

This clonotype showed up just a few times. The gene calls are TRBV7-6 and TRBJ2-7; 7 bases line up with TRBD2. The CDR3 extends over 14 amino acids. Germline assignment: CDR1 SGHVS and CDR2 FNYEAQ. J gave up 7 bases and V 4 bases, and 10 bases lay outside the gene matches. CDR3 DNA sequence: TGTGCCAGCAGCTGGACTAGTGGGAGTGGGGAGCAGTACTTC. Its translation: CASSWTSGSGEQYF.

The CDR3 DNA reads TGCGCCAGCAGCCAGGGGCATCTTCGGGACAATGAGCAGTTCTTC. Protein: CASSQGHLRDNEQFF. The chain links TRBV4-1 to TRBJ2-1, with D possibly matching TRBD1 (5 bases). CDR1 is MGHRA and CDR2 is YSYEKL in the germline V gene. The length of the CDR3 is 15 residues. V was trimmed by 3 bases and J by 5 bases, leaving 14 bases between them.

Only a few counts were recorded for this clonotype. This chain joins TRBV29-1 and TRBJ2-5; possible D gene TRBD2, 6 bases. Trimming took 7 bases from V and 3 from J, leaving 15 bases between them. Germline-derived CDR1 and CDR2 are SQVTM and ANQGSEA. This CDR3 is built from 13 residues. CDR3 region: CSAIGGEKETQYF. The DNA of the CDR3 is TGCAGCGCGATTGGAGGGGAAAAAGAGACCCAGTACTTC.

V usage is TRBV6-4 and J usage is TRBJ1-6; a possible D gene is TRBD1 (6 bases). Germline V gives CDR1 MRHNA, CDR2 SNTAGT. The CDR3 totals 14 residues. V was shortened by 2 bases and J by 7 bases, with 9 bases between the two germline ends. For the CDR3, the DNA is TGTGCCAGCAGTGACGGGCAGGGGAATTCACCCCTCCACTTT. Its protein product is CASSDGQGNSPLHF.

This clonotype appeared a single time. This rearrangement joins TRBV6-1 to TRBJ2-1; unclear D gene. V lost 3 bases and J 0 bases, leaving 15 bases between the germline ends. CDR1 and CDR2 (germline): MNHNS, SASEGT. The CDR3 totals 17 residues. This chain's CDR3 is CASSEDVQRSSYNEQFF. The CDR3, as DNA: TGTGCCAGCAGTGAGGACGTACAGCGTAGCTCCTACAATGAGCAGTTCTTC.

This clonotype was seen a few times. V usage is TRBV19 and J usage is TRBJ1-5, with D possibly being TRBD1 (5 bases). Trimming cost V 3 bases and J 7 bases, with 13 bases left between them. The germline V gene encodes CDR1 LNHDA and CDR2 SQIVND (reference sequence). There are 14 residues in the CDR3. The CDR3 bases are TGTGCCAGTAGTATGTTAGGGGTACGACAGCCCCAGCATTTT. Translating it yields CASSMLGVRQPQHF.

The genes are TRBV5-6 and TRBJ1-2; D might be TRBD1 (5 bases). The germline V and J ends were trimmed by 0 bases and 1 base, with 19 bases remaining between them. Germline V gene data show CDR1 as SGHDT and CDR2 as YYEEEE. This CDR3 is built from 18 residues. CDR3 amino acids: CASSLAGDVARLNYGYTF. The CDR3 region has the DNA TGTGCCAGCAGCTTGGCCGGGGACGTGGCTCGACTTAACTATGGCTACACCTTC. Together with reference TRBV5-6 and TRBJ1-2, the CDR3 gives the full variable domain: DAGVTQSPTHLIKTRGQQVTLRCSPKSGHDTVSWYQQALGQGPQFIFQYYEEEERQRGNFPDRFSGHQFPNYSSELNVNALLLGDSALYLCASSLAGDVARLNYGYTFGSGTRLTVV.

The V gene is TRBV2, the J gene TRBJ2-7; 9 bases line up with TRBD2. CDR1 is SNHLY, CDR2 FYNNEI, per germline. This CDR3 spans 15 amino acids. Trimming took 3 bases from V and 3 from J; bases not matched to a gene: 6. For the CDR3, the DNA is TGTGCCAGCAGTGATTGGTCTAGCGGGATCTACGAGCAGTACTTC. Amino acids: CASSDWSSGIYEQYF.

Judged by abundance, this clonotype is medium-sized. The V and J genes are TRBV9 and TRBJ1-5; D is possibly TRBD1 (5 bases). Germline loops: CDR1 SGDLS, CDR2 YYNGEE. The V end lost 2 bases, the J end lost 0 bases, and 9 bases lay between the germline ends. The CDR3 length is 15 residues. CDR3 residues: CASSVGVGSNQPQHF. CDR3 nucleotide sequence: TGTGCCAGCAGCGTGGGGGTAGGTAGCAATCAGCCCCAGCATTTT.

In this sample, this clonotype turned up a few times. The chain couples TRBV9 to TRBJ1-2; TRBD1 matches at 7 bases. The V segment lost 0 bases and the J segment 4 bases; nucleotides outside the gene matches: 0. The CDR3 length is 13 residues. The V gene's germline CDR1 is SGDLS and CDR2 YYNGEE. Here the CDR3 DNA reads TGTGCCAGCAGCGTAGGACAGGGCTATGGCTACACCTTC. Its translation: CASSVGQGYGYTF.

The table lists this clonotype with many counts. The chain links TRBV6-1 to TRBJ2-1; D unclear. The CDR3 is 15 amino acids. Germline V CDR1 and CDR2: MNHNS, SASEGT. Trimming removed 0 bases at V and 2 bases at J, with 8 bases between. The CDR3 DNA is TGTGCCAGCAGTGAAGCTTCGGACGCCTACAATGAGCAGTTCTTC. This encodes CASSEASDAYNEQFF.